This T cell receptor beta chain was captured by sequencing in a study of blood T cells in healthy people across ages. On this clonotype: Antigen: not known.

Germline V gene data show CDR1 as SGHTA and CDR2 as FQGNSA. This CDR3 is built from 14 residues. With 5 bases removed from V and 4 bases from J, the gap between germline ends came to 15 bases. Primed by a sample-barcoded 5' primer and a J-beta primer mix, a second PCR proceeded for 7 to 11 cycles. MiXCR, run by TCRdb on the 5' RACE reads, gives a single entry per CDR3 protein. The sample yields around 800,000 distinct CDR3 sequences, around 62% seen once. Study results and limitations: In long-lived donors, naive CD4+ cell counts and diversity exceeded those of aged donors.

J is TRBJ2-7 and V is TRBV7-2, with TRBD2 as a possible D gene (5 bases). This clonotype originated in a man under 40 in good health. Sequences were obtained from blood. The CDR3 coding sequence is TGTGCCAGCAGCGAAGAGGGAACTAGGTACGAGCAGTACTTC. As protein: CASSEEGTRYEQYF.